The 30 T cell receptor beta chains below were found in one sample sequenced in a study of OX40 agonist ivuxolimab in advanced cancers. Receptors were amplified or captured by the immunoSEQ multiplex PCR assay. The table comes from immuneACCESS by way of TCRdb, which keeps in-frame sequences with V and J called. Part of the clones is missing from these tables; in studies checked, under half for an unresolved V gene and the rest for unknown reasons. The sample contains some 83,000 clones, about 89% of them found a single time. The ten top clones hold 8.4% of the sample. Sequenced material: CD4+ or CD8+ T cells sorted from blood, taken in a trial of the OX40 agonist ivuxolimab. The receptor set was obtained from an adult with an advanced solid tumor such as melanoma, head and neck, liver or kidney cancer.

The CDR3 DNA is TGTGCCACCAGCAGAGACAGCTATGGCTACACCTTC. Translation gives CATSRDSYGYTF. V is TRBV15 and J is TRBJ1-2; D uncertain. Germline CDR1 reads LNHNV; CDR2 reads YYDKDF (reference sequence). The germline V and J ends were trimmed by 0 bases and 4 bases, with 3 bases remaining between them. The CDR3 runs 12 residues.

The chain carries TRBV27 and TRBJ2-5; maybe TRBD1 (6 bases). Between the trimmed V and J ends, which lost 1 base and 4 bases, there was a span of 10 bases. This CDR3 region has 14 residues. Germline loops: CDR1 MNHEY, CDR2 SMNVEV (reference sequence). CDR3 region: CASSLLGAGETQYF. CDR3 DNA sequence: TGTGCCAGCAGTTTATTGGGGGCGGGAGAGACCCAGTACTTC.

The rearrangement uses TRBV9 and TRBJ2-1, with a possible D match to TRBD1 (6 bases). CDR1 is SGDLS, CDR2 YYNGEE, per germline. The ends were cut back, 4 bases at V and 4 bases at J, with 15 bases in the middle. This CDR3 has 15 amino acids. CDR3 sequence (DNA): TGTGCCAGCAGCCTGGGGGCAGGACCATACAATGAGCAGTTCTTC. Protein product: CASSLGAGPYNEQFF.

This CDR3 is CASSPDIFGNTIYF. The CDR3 bases are TGTGCCAGCAGCCCGGACATCTTTGGAAACACCATATATTTT. The chain employs TRBV5-8 and TRBJ1-3, with TRBD1 as a possible D gene (5 bases). V was shortened by 4 bases and J by 3 bases, with 11 bases between the two germline ends. CDR3 length: 14 residues. Germline loops: CDR1 SGHTS, CDR2 YDEGEE.

This chain links TRBV30 with TRBJ2-7; tentatively, D is TRBD1 or TRBD2 (5 bases each). In germline, CDR1 is GTSNPN, CDR2 SVGIG (reference sequence). Trimming took off 0 bases at V and 7 bases at J, with 13 bases between the two ends. This CDR3 has 13 amino acids. The CDR3 DNA reads as TGTGCCTGGAGTGTTCAGGATGAGGGGGAGCAGTACTTC. This gives the protein CAWSVQDEGEQYF.

The V call is TRBV30, the J call TRBJ2-1; D gene unclear. Trimming stripped 4 bases from V and 6 bases from J, with 7 bases between. The V gene's germline CDR1 is GTSNPN and CDR2 SVGIG (reference sequence). The CDR3 totals 11 residues. The CDR3 loop is CAWTWGNEQFF. For the CDR3, the DNA is TGTGCCTGGACTTGGGGCAATGAGCAGTTCTTC.

V gene TRBV19 combines with J gene TRBJ1-2; D is unclear. Trimming cost V 8 bases and J 8 bases, with 15 bases left between them. CDR1 and CDR2 from the germline V gene are LNHDA and SQIVND (reference sequence). This CDR3 has 12 residues. CDR3 loop: CASSDFLWGYTF. In DNA form, the CDR3 reads TGTGCCAGTTCAGATTTCTTGTGGGGCTACACCTTC.

The rearrangement joins TRBV6-5 to TRBJ2-3, with 10 nucleotides matching TRBD2. The CDR3 is 15 amino acids. Germline CDR1 is MNHEY and CDR2 is SVGAGI. Trimming at V came to 5 bases and at J to 6 bases, leaving 8 bases not matched to a gene. The CDR3 DNA follows: TGTGCCAGCAGTGTACTAGCGGGGTCGAGGGATACGCAGTATTTT. The encoded protein is CASSVLAGSRDTQYF.

This chain links TRBV13 with TRBJ2-7; the match to TRBD1 covers 7 bases. With V trimmed by 0 bases and J by 6 bases, 8 bases remained unmatched. The CDR3 totals 15 residues. Germline V gene lookup returns CDR1 PRHDT and CDR2 FYEKMQ (reference sequence). CDR3 nucleotides: TGTGCCAGCAGCTTAGGCGGCGCAACAGGGGCCGAGCAGTACTTC. Protein sequence: CASSLGGATGAEQYF.

The rearrangement joins TRBV6-6 to TRBJ1-5; perhaps TRBD1 as D (5 bases). Trimming left V 4 bases short and J 7 bases short, with 20 bases between. The CDR3 runs 16 residues. Germline V gene lookup returns CDR1 MNHNY and CDR2 SVGAGI (reference sequence). The CDR3: CASSSHERGGRQPQHF. As DNA, the CDR3 is TGTGCCAGCAGTTCCCACGAAAGGGGAGGTAGACAGCCCCAGCATTTT.

The chain recombines TRBV7-8 with TRBJ1-1; D call uncertain. Trimming removed 1 base at V and 1 base at J, with 10 bases between. CDR3 length: 15 residues. The germline gives CDR1 SGHVS, CDR2 FQNEAQ. CDR3 sequence (DNA): TGTGCCAGCAGCTTAGGTGTCGGAAAGAACACTGAAGCTTTCTTT. It encodes CASSLGVGKNTEAFF.

The rearrangement joins TRBV6-6 to TRBJ1-1; the D is unclear. The length of the CDR3 is 13 residues. CDR1 is MNHNY, CDR2 SVGAGI, per germline (reference sequence). The V and J ends lost 2 bases and 7 bases respectively, with 11 bases between them. The CDR3 DNA sequence: TGTGCCAGCAGTTACGGGAGTCCCTATGAAGCTTTCTTT. This sequence encodes CASSYGSPYEAFF.

V and J are TRBV9 and TRBJ1-5, with D uncertain. Trimming took 3 bases from V and 6 from J, leaving 7 bases between them. The CDR3 totals 12 residues. CDR1 and CDR2 (germline): SGDLS, YYNGEE. The CDR3 loop reads CASSAPGQPQHF. As DNA, the CDR3 is TGTGCCAGCAGCGCCCCCGGTCAGCCCCAGCATTTT.

The V gene is TRBV13, the J gene TRBJ2-3; D unresolved. V was cut by 2 bases and J by 3 bases, with 3 bases left in between. The CDR3 is made up of 12 amino acids. Germline-derived CDR1 and CDR2 are PRHDT and FYEKMQ (reference sequence). CDR3 in amino acids: CASSLRTDTQYF. CDR3 coding DNA: TGTGCCAGCAGCTTAAGGACAGATACGCAGTATTTT.

The chain combines TRBV28 with TRBJ2-7; TRBD2 might be the D (5 bases). Germline loops: CDR1 MDHEN, CDR2 SYDVKM. The CDR3 has 14 amino acids. Trimming stripped 3 bases from V and 7 bases from J, with 16 bases between. The CDR3 bases are TGTGCCAGCAGTTTCGCTATTAACCCGGGGGAGCAGTACGTC. Its translation is CASSFAINPGEQYV.

The chain is built from TRBV7-3 and TRBJ2-7, with D possibly TRBD1 on 6 matching bases. In germline, CDR1 is SGHTA, CDR2 FQGTGA. V was cut by 5 bases and J by 2 bases, with 13 bases left in between. The CDR3 has 14 residues. Here the CDR3 reads CASSPRQAPYEQYV. Here the CDR3 DNA reads TGTGCCAGCAGCCCCCGACAGGCCCCCTACGAGCAGTACGTC.

V usage is TRBV30 and J usage is TRBJ2-1; 9 nucleotides line up with TRBD2. The germline V gene has CDR1 GTSNPN and CDR2 SVGIG (reference sequence). The junction had 12 bases not matched to a gene; V was cut back by 2 bases and J by 7 bases. CDR3 length: 16 residues. CDR3 DNA sequence: TGTGCCTGGAGTCCCCTCAGCGGGGGGCATCGGAATGAGCAGTTCTTC. Its protein product is CAWSPLSGGHRNEQFF.

This chain links TRBV6-6 with TRBJ2-3; D ambiguous. Trimming stripped 3 bases from V and 4 bases from J, with 8 bases between. The germline CDR1 and CDR2 sequences are MNHNY and SVGAGI (reference sequence). This CDR3 is built from 13 residues. CDR3 in DNA: TGTGCCAGCAGTTATGGGTGGGCAGATACGCAGTATTTT. This gives the protein CASSYGWADTQYF.

The rearrangement uses TRBV2 and TRBJ1-1; the D gene is possibly TRBD1 (5 bases). Looked up from germline, CDR1 is SNHLY and CDR2 is FYNNEI. V lost 8 bases and J 4 bases, leaving 26 bases between the germline ends. The CDR3 is 17 residues long. The CDR3 DNA follows: TGTGCCAGCGCGAAACCGGGACGGGGAATAGGGAGCACTGAAGCTTTCTTT. It encodes CASAKPGRGIGSTEAFF.

The chain employs TRBV9 and TRBJ2-3; possibly TRBD1 or TRBD2 for D (5 bases each). Germline V lookup: CDR1 SGDLS, CDR2 YYNGEE. V was pared by 3 bases and J by 5 bases, with 7 bases between. The CDR3 extends over 12 amino acids. This chain's CDR3 is CASSAGRDTQYF. The CDR3 DNA reads as TGTGCCAGCAGCGCGGGGCGAGATACGCAGTATTTT.

J is TRBJ2-6 and V is TRBV7-9; D unresolved. Germline V gene lookup returns CDR1 SEHNR and CDR2 FQNEAQ (reference sequence). CDR3 length: 14 amino acids. V was shortened by 5 bases and J by 17 bases, with 22 bases between the two germline ends. The DNA for the CDR3 is TGTGCCAGCAGCCGCGAGTCAGAGTTGGGCGCGGTGACTTTC. It is translated as CASSRESELGAVTF.

This sequence joins TRBV18 and TRBJ2-5; 9 positions agree with TRBD1. From germline, CDR1 is KGHSH and CDR2 LQKENI. Trimming removed 3 bases from V and 3 bases from J; junction bases left unmatched: 5. The CDR3 sequence is 15 residues long. The CDR3, as DNA: TGTGCCAGCTCACCGTCACAGGGGGCGGAAGAGACCCAGTACTTC. Translating it yields CASSPSQGAEETQYF. The entire variable domain, with the rest obtained from reference TRBV18 and TRBJ2-5, is as follows: NAGVMQNPRHLVRRRGQEARLRCSPMKGHSHVYWYRQLPEEGLKFMVYLQKENIIDESGMPKERFSAEFPKEGPSILRIQQVVRGDSAAYFCASSPSQGAEETQYFGPGTRLLVL.

The CDR3 bases are TGTGCCAGCAGTGTCGAAGGGGGTGCTAATGAAAAACTGTTTTTT. This gives the protein CASSVEGGANEKLFF. The chain recombines TRBV7-8 with TRBJ1-4, with TRBD1 as a possible D gene (6 bases). This CDR3 contains 15 residues. V dropped 6 bases and J dropped 3 bases, with 14 bases sitting between them. CDR1 is SGHVS and CDR2 is FQNEAQ in the germline V gene.

The V and J genes are TRBV6-6 and TRBJ2-5; D gene ambiguous. Trimming pared 10 bases from V and 0 bases from J, leaving 21 bases between. The germline CDR1 and CDR2 sequences are MNHNY and SVGAGI (reference sequence). The length of the CDR3 is 16 residues. CDR3 loop: CATTLFSGQNQETQYF. The DNA of the CDR3 is TGTGCCACAACTTTATTTTCTGGGCAGAACCAAGAGACCCAGTACTTC.

The CDR3 here is CATSSPDRAGGYTF. Written as DNA, the CDR3 is TGTGCCACCTCCTCGCCCGACAGGGCCGGGGGCTACACCTTC. This rearrangement joins TRBV6-5 to TRBJ1-2, with 7 bases fitting TRBD1. CDR3 size: 14 residues. V lost 10 bases to trimming and J lost 8 bases; unmatched junction nucleotides: 16. Germline-derived CDR1 and CDR2 are MNHEY and SVGAGI.

This chain links TRBV28 with TRBJ2-1; 9 bases map to TRBD1. CDR1 MDHEN and CDR2 SYDVKM come from the germline V gene. The length of the CDR3 is 19 residues. The trim removed 2 bases at V and 3 bases at J, leaving 14 bases unmatched. The CDR3 region has the DNA TGTGCCAGCAGTTTACGATTTAACAGGGGGCTAACGGTCTACAATGAGCAGTTCTTC. Residues: CASSLRFNRGLTVYNEQFF.

The chain combines TRBV6-4 with TRBJ1-5; 7 bases fit TRBD1. CDR3 size: 17 residues. Germline CDR1 is MRHNA and CDR2 is SNTAGT. Trimming removed 4 bases from V and 0 bases from J; junction bases left unmatched: 9. Written as DNA, the CDR3 is TGTGCCAGCAGTGTACCGGACAGGATATATAGCAATCAGCCCCAGCATTTT. Its protein is CASSVPDRIYSNQPQHF.

This chain joins TRBV6-5 and TRBJ2-1, with a tentative D call TRBD1 (6 bases). V lost 1 base to trimming and J lost 4 bases, with 14 bases between them. The V gene's germline CDR1 is MNHEY and CDR2 SVGAGI. CDR3 size: 16 residues. CDR3 in DNA: TGTGCCAGCAGTTACTTTGGACAGCTTCCTTACAATGAGCAGTTCTTC. Translation: CASSYFGQLPYNEQFF.

This rearrangement joins TRBV27 to TRBJ1-5; 11 bases are shared with TRBD1. Germline V CDR1 and CDR2: MNHEY, SMNVEV (reference sequence). Germline trimming cut 4 bases from V and 1 base from J; bases unmatched to any gene: 6. The CDR3 has 17 amino acids. CDR3 region: CASSSLGQGASNQPQHF. For the CDR3, the DNA is TGTGCCAGCAGTTCTTTAGGACAGGGGGCGAGCAATCAGCCCCAGCATTTT.

The CDR3 is CASSYSTWQGAEAFF. The CDR3, as DNA: TGTGCCAGCAGTTACTCGACTTGGCAGGGGGCTGAAGCTTTCTTT. The rearrangement uses TRBV6-5 and TRBJ1-1; 7 bases fit TRBD1. The CDR3 is 15 residues long. V shed 0 bases, J shed 6 bases, and the junction held 7 bases outside the gene matches. Germline values: CDR1 MNHEY, CDR2 SVGAGI.